This is a list of T cell receptor beta chains from one sample in a study of T cell repertoires in cytomegalovirus infection. TCRdb redid the calling of the reads with MiXCR, one entry per CDR3 protein. In the table there are roughly 230,000 distinct CDR3 sequences, approximately 15% of which are singletons. The sample consisted of CD8+ T cells from PBMCs. These TCRs come from a human donor in good health (CMV status not recorded). Some clones in this sample may be carry-over from other donors' samples. Both conserved end residues are part of each CDR3. D genes are given only for firm matches. Clone size is given for some rows only: seen once, a few or many times, or a class if the clone is expanded.

v_call	clone_size	d_call	j_call	cdr3_aa	cdr3_nt
TRBV7-9	NA	NA	TRBJ1-1	CASSSSEALVDRPTEAFF	TGTGCCAGCAGCTCTTCCGAGGCGCTAGTCGATCGTCCCACTGAAGCTTTCTTT
TRBV18	NA	NA	TRBJ2-2	CASSLRTTGQTGGELFF	TGTGCCAGCTCACTACGGACGACAGGACAAACGGGCGGGGAGCTGTTTTTT
TRBV6-5	NA	NA	TRBJ2-2	CASSYSKKTGTGELFF	TGTGCCAGCAGTTACTCGAAGAAAACGGGAACCGGGGAGCTGTTTTTT
TRBV2	few	NA	TRBJ2-7	CASSEARRESYEQYF	TGTGCCAGCAGTGAAGCGCGTCGGGAATCCTACGAGCAGTACTTC
TRBV6-1	few	NA	TRBJ2-2	CASSFGGTGTGELFF	TGTGCCAGCAGTTTCGGAGGGACGGGGACCGGGGAGCTGTTTTTT
TRBV23-1	few	TRBD2	TRBJ2-1	CASSRKRGYNEQFF	TGCGCCAGCAGTCGCAAGCGGGGTTACAATGAGCAGTTCTTC
TRBV7-2	many	NA	TRBJ2-1	CASSLALGEAEQFF	TGTGCCAGCAGCTTAGCGTTAGGGGAGGCTGAGCAGTTCTTC
TRBV12-3/TRBV12-4	NA	TRBD2	TRBJ2-3	CASSFQRGGATDTQYF	TGTGCCAGCAGTTTTCAGCGCGGGGGGGCTACAGATACGCAGTATTTT
TRBV7-2	NA	NA	TRBJ2-2	CASSFEAGFTGELFF	TGTGCCAGCAGCTTCGAAGCGGGCTTTACCGGGGAGCTGTTTTTT
TRBV20-1	NA	TRBD2	TRBJ2-1	CSARGPSGTLNEQFF	TGCAGTGCTAGAGGCCCTAGCGGCACGCTCAATGAGCAGTTCTTC
TRBV12-3/TRBV12-4	NA	NA	TRBJ2-3	CASSLLRTRNTDTQYF	TGTGCCAGCAGTTTGTTGCGGACAAGAAACACAGATACGCAGTATTTT
TRBV7-6	many	TRBD1	TRBJ2-7	CASSLAAGTADEQYF	TGTGCCAGCAGCTTAGCTGCCGGGACAGCGGACGAGCAGTACTTC
TRBV6-5	few	NA	TRBJ2-1	CASSYEASSYNEQFF	TGTGCCAGCAGTTACGAAGCCAGCTCCTACAATGAGCAGTTCTTC
TRBV9	NA	NA	TRBJ1-1	CASSVGGQGNTEAFF	TGTGCCAGCAGCGTGGGTGGTCAAGGCAACACTGAAGCTTTCTTT
TRBV14	few	NA	TRBJ2-1	CASSQVSSGRAEQFF	TGTGCCAGCAGCCAAGTATCGTCAGGTAGGGCTGAGCAGTTCTTC
TRBV7-8	many	TRBD2	TRBJ2-7	CASSISLSGADYEQYF	TGTGCCAGCAGCATAAGTCTTAGCGGGGCCGACTACGAGCAGTACTTC
TRBV7-7	many	TRBD1	TRBJ2-1	CASSTGTGPYNEQFF	TGTGCTAGCAGTACCGGGACAGGGCCCTACAATGAGCAGTTCTTC
TRBV10-3	NA	NA	TRBJ1-2	CAISRGDYGYTF	TGTGCCATCAGCAGAGGTGACTATGGCTACACCTTC
TRBV4-1	NA	NA	TRBJ1-1	CASSQEITGMTEAFF	TGCGCCAGCAGCCAAGAAATCACAGGGATGACTGAAGCTTTCTTT
TRBV12-5	NA	NA	TRBJ1-1	CASGPVRDTEAFF	TGTGCTAGTGGACCAGTGAGGGATACTGAAGCTTTCTTT
TRBV7-9	few	NA	TRBJ1-5	CASSLVGQPQHF	TGTGCCAGCAGTTTAGTAGGTCAGCCCCAGCATTTT
TRBV5-5	many	TRBD2	TRBJ2-2	CASSLGSGGANTGELFF	TGTGCCAGCAGCTTGGGTAGCGGGGGGGCCAACACCGGGGAGCTGTTTTTT
TRBV20-1	NA	NA	TRBJ1-1	CSARRKGGPNTEAFF	TGCAGTGCTCGACGGAAAGGGGGGCCGAACACTGAAGCTTTCTTT
TRBV4-1	few	TRBD2	TRBJ2-3	CASSRLAGVTDTQYF	TGCGCCAGCAGCCGGCTAGCGGGGGTCACAGATACGCAGTATTTT
TRBV12-3/TRBV12-4	NA	NA	TRBJ1-5	CASSFGGFSNQPQHF	TGTGCCAGCAGTTTTGGGGGATTTAGCAATCAGCCCCAGCATTTT
TRBV6-2/TRBV6-3	few	TRBD2	TRBJ2-7	CASSYPVGGSVYEQYF	TGTGCCAGCAGTTACCCTGTGGGAGGGTCCGTTTACGAGCAGTACTTC
TRBV7-2	many	TRBD1	TRBJ1-5	CASSLLGQAFSGQPQHF	TGTGCCAGCAGCTTATTGGGACAGGCGTTTTCGGGTCAGCCCCAGCATTTT
TRBV19	NA	NA	TRBJ2-1	CASSILSSYNEQFF	TGTGCCAGTAGTATCCTTAGCTCCTACAATGAGCAGTTCTTC
TRBV5-1	few	NA	TRBJ2-1	CASSSTTDSYNEQFF	TGCGCCAGCAGCTCAACGACAGACTCCTACAATGAGCAGTTCTTC
TRBV6-1	many	NA	TRBJ1-5	CASSDRADNQPQHF	TGTGCCAGCAGTGATAGGGCGGACAATCAGCCCCAGCATTTT
TRBV7-2	many	NA	TRBJ1-4	CASRTTHRDGEKLFF	TGTGCCAGCAGGACTACCCACAGGGACGGAGAAAAACTGTTTTTT
TRBV5-6	many	NA	TRBJ2-1	CASSLWETGSYNEQFF	TGTGCCAGCAGCTTGTGGGAGACAGGATCCTACAATGAGCAGTTCTTC
TRBV11-2	NA	NA	TRBJ2-3	CASSLAALDTQYF	TGTGCCAGCAGCTTGGCAGCGTTGGATACGCAGTATTTT
TRBV12-3/TRBV12-4	many	NA	TRBJ2-5	CASSPEFQETQYF	TGTGCCAGCAGCCCAGAGTTCCAAGAGACCCAGTACTTC
TRBV7-3	many	NA	TRBJ2-5	CASSRLDGETQYF	TGTGCCAGCAGCCGGTTGGACGGTGAGACCCAGTACTTC
TRBV29-1	NA	TRBD1	TRBJ1-5	CSVWTGDSNQPQHF	TGCAGCGTTTGGACAGGGGACAGCAATCAGCCCCAGCATTTT
TRBV28	many	NA	TRBJ2-2	CASSLTGIRTGELFF	TGTGCCAGCAGTTTAACGGGGATTAGGACCGGGGAGCTGTTTTTT
TRBV7-4	NA	NA	TRBJ1-3	CAGTGQNSGNTIYF	TGTGCCGGGACTGGACAGAACTCTGGAAACACCATATATTTT
TRBV28	many	NA	TRBJ2-7	CASSSFRDGMGEQYF	TGTGCCAGCAGTTCCTTCCGAGACGGTATGGGCGAGCAGTACTTC
TRBV29-1	NA	TRBD2	TRBJ2-1	CSVENIMDLRGEDYNEQFF	TGCAGCGTTGAAAACATAATGGATTTGCGGGGGGAGGATTACAATGAGCAGTTCTTC